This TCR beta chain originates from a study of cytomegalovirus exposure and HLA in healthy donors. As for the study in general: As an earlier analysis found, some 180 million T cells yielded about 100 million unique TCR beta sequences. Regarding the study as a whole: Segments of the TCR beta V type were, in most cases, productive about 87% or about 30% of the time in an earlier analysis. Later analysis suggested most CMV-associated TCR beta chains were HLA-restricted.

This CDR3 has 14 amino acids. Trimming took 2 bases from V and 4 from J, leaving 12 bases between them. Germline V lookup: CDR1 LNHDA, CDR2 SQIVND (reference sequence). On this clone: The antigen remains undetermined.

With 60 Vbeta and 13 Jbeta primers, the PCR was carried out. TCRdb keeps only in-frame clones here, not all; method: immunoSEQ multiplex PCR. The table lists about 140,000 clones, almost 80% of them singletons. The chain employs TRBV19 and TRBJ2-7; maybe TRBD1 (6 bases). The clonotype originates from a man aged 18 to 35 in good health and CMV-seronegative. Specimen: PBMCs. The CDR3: CASSIQGGVYEQYF. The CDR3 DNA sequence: TGTGCCAGTAGTATACAAGGGGGTGTATACGAGCAGTACTTC.